This T cell receptor (beta chain) was profiled in a study of blood T cells in healthy people across ages (dated by TCRdb to the mid-2010s). About the investigation overall: In model experiments, roughly one uniquely barcoded TCR beta cDNA molecule per two T cells was captured by template switching. The study measured age-related changes in TCR beta repertoire diversity using deep sequencing normalized with unique cDNA molecular identifiers. Donors were grouped into four age groups: young (average roughly 15 years), middle-aged (around 39), aged (about 60) and long-lived (approximately 78). To avoid experimental bias, donors of different ages were distributed randomly across sequencing lanes. Two additional independent replicas of 1 million unique cDNA reads from the same blood draw were analyzed for two donors (one aged 18 to 30 and one aged 80 or older).

Donors were around 37 systemically healthy Caucasian individuals from Russia aged roughly 6 to 90 years. Roughly 11 milliliters of peripheral blood were drawn from each donor into EDTA-treated Vacutainer tubes. Ficoll-Paque density-gradient centrifugation was used to isolate PBMCs, with at least 6 million per sample. Trizol reagent was used to extract total RNA from PBMCs, with at least 5.5 micrograms per sample. Naive CD45RAhigh/CD27high T cell percentages were measured by flow cytometry on a PBMC aliquot from every donor. Study-wide findings and limitations: Observed TCR beta diversity per million T cells fell roughly linearly with age, and a significant reduction was already apparent by age around 39. Estimates of total diversity based on one million sequenced T cells were considered lower bounds and underestimates. The CMV infection status of donors was not known, potentially confounding age-related changes in expanded clonotypes. A strong correlation was found between observed TCR beta diversity and the percentage of naive T cells measured by flow cytometry. Compared with the aged group, more naive CD4+ T cells, fewer expanded clones and increased TCR diversity were shown by the long-lived group, suggesting age selection. Since profiling was done on bulk unsorted PBMCs, naive and antigen-experienced compartments could not be conclusively compared.

CDR1 and CDR2 (SQVTM, ANQGSEA) derive from the germline V gene. Inclusive of the bounding cysteine and phenylalanine, the CDR3 is 13 residues long. Only the CDR3 region is kept as DNA, spanning 39 bases read in frame from base 1. V and J lose 2 bases and 5 bases, and a span of 12 bases separates them. To note about this clonotype: Its cognate antigen has yet to be identified. Since a much larger clone is just one base distant, this may be a read error.

The library was built by means of 5' RACE. This sample was sequenced with an Illumina HiSeq 2500. A second PCR of roughly 6 to 11 cycles was run with a J-beta primer mix and a sample-barcoded 5' primer. Each TCR beta cDNA molecule received a unique molecular identifier from a template-switch 5' adaptor carrying 12 random nucleotides. Each sample yielded at least 2.5 million CDR3-containing paired-end reads. First-strand cDNA was synthesized from all RNA with the Mint cDNA synthesis kit, primed by a TRBC-specific oligonucleotide. All cDNA was treated with uracil-DNA glycosylase and then went through a first 18-cycle PCR with the universal primers M1SS and BC2_uni_R. Turning to the authors' computational methods: Normalization of each sample was performed by random selection of 1 million high-quality reads, each carrying a distinct molecular identifier. Reads sharing molecular identifiers were discarded rather than binned into consensus sequences. MiTCR, set to a Q25 quality threshold and the strictest error-elimination algorithm, was used for CDR3 identification, clonotype clustering and error correction. A nonparametric unseen species model using Euler transformation provided a lower-bound estimate of total TCR beta diversity. Clones were called with MiXCR by TCRdb after fastp trimmed the public reads at Q25, and only in-frame beta chains were retained. A single entry per CDR3 protein holds the most common genes and DNA from its merged rows. These V and J calls are TCRdb output, not the study's own analysis. Present in this sample are about 1.5 million distinct CDR3 sequences, 40% to 45% of which were seen just once. The ten largest clones capture over 3.5% of the sample.

The rearrangement joined TRBV29-1 to TRBJ1-2; the D gene is possibly TRBD1, with 6 bases matching. This TCR was recovered from a woman between 18 and 29 years old in good health. The sample was blood. The CDR3 sequence is CSVEPVGGYGYTF. The nucleotide sequence reads TGCAGCGTTGAACCCGTAGGGGGTTATGGCTACACCTTC.